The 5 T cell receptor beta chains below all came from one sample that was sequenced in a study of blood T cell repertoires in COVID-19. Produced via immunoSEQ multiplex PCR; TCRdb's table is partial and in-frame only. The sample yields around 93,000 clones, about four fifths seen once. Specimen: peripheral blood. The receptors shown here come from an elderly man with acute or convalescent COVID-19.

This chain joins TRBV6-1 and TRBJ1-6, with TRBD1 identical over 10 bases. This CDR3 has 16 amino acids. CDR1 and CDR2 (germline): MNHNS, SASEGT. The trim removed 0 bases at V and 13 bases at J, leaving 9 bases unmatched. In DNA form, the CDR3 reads TGTGCCAGCAGTGAAGCCGGGACAGGGGCCGGTAGCCCCCTCCACTTT. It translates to CASSEAGTGAGSPLHF.

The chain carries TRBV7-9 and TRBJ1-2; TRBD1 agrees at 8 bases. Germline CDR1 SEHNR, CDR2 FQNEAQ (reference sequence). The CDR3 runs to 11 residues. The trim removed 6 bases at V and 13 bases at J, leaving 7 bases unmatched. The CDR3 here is CASSLGQGLTF. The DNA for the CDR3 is TGTGCCAGCAGTCTCGGACAGGGCCTCACCTTC.

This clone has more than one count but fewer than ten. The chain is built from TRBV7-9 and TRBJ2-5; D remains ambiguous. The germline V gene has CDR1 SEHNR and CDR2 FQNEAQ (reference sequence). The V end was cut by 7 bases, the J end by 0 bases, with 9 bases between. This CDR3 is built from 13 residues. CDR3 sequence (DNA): TGTGCCAGCACGTCTTCGTACCAAGAGACCCAGTACTTC. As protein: CASTSSYQETQYF.

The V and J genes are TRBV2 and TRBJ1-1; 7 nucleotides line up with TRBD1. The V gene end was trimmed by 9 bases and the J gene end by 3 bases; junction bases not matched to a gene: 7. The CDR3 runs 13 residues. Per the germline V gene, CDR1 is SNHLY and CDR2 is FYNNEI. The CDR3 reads CASRQGIDTEAFF. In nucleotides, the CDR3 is TGTGCCAGTAGACAGGGTATAGACACTGAAGCTTTCTTT.

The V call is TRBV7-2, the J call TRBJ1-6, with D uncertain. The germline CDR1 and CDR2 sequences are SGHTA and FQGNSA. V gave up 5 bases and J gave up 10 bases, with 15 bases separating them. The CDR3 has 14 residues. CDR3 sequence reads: CASSRSSTGSPLHF. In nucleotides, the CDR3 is TGTGCCAGCAGCCGGAGCTCGACTGGCTCACCCCTCCACTTT.